The 17 T cell receptor beta chains in this list originate from one sample, sequenced in a study of beta chain features in type 1 diabetes. The isolated RNA, all of it, was reverse transcribed, so expressed TCRB transcripts were what got sequenced. TCRdb keeps only in-frame clones here, not all; method: immunoSEQ multiplex PCR. In the table there are roughly 380,000 clones, roughly 21% of which are singletons. Material: naive CD4+ T cells from blood. The receptors come from a woman younger than 35 in good health.

CDR3 DNA sequence: TGTGCCAGCAGCTCCCCCTTACGGACAGGGAGAGGTTCACCCCTCCACTTT. Amino acids: CASSSPLRTGRGSPLHF. V and J are TRBV7-9 and TRBJ1-6; 8 nucleotides line up with TRBD1. The V segment lost 4 bases and the J segment 9 bases; nucleotides outside the gene matches: 14. CDR3 length: 17 residues. Germline CDR1 and CDR2: SEHNR and FQNEAQ (reference sequence).

In its sample, this clone was seen a few times. V usage is TRBV20-1 and J usage is TRBJ2-1; D is ambiguous. The CDR3 has 11 residues. CDR1 is DFQATT and CDR2 is SNEGSKA in the germline V gene (reference sequence). V lost 1 base to trimming and J lost 10 bases, with 8 bases between them. In DNA, the CDR3 is TGCAGTGCTAGAGGAACTACCGAGCAGTTCTTC. Translation: CSARGTTEQFF.

The chain is built from TRBV29-1 and TRBJ2-2; D is possibly TRBD1 (5 bases). This CDR3 is 12 amino acids long. Germline V gives CDR1 SQVTM, CDR2 ANQGSEA. The ends were cut back, 8 bases at V and 4 bases at J, with 11 bases in the middle. In DNA, the CDR3 is TGCAGCTCGACAGCTTCCACCGGGGAGCTGTTTTTT. Residues: CSSTASTGELFF.

The chain combines TRBV4-1 with TRBJ1-4, with 9 bases fitting TRBD1. With V trimmed by 0 bases and J by 13 bases, 12 bases remained unmatched. Germline-derived CDR1 and CDR2 are MGHRA and YSYEKL. This CDR3 spans 16 amino acids. CDR3: CASSQDRWGQGERLFF. Written as DNA, the CDR3 is TGCGCCAGCAGCCAAGATCGGTGGGGACAGGGCGAGCGACTGTTTTTT.

The sample holds a few counts of this clone. This rearrangement joins TRBV10-2 to TRBJ2-7, with D possibly TRBD1 on 6 matching bases. The V and J ends lost 3 bases and 6 bases respectively, with 15 bases between them. Germline V gene lookup returns CDR1 WSHSY and CDR2 SAAADI. The CDR3 is 14 amino acids. CDR3 region: CASSDRRGGSEQYF. The CDR3 nucleotides read TGCGCCAGCAGTGACCGCCGTGGGGGCAGCGAGCAGTACTTC.

This clone was recorded only once. An end of the junction does not agree with germline; a read error may underlie this. The chain links TRBV7-7 to TRBJ2-7; 9 nucleotides match TRBD1. This CDR3 has 14 amino acids. Germline V lookup: CDR1 SSHAT, CDR2 FNYEAQ (reference sequence). CDR3 DNA sequence: TGTGCTAGCAGCCCCGGGACAGGGCGAAGCGAGCAGTACTTC. It encodes CASSPGTGRSEQYF.

This clone was found a few times. The chain uses TRBV29-1 and TRBJ2-3, with D possibly matching TRBD1 (5 bases). Trimming cost V 6 bases and J 3 bases, with 19 bases left between them. Germline V gene sequence: CDR1 SQVTM, CDR2 ANQGSEA. The CDR3 is 15 residues long. In DNA form, the CDR3 reads TGCAGCGTAGCCGACAGCGACAGTTTAACAGATACGCAGTATTTT. This gives the protein CSVADSDSLTDTQYF.

The genes are TRBV15 and TRBJ1-5; D gene unclear. The V gene's germline CDR1 is LNHNV and CDR2 YYDKDF (reference sequence). V was cut by 5 bases and J by 7 bases, with 12 bases left in between. The length of the CDR3 is 13 residues. CDR3 nucleotide sequence: TGTGCCACCAGCCCGGGGAGTGGGCAGCCCCAGCATTTT. Translating gives CATSPGSGQPQHF.

This clone has just a few counts. This rearrangement joins TRBV6-6 to TRBJ2-2; D possibly corresponds to TRBD1 (6 bases). Germline values: CDR1 MNHNY, CDR2 SVGAGI (reference sequence). Between the trimmed V and J ends, which lost 6 bases and 2 bases, there was a span of 10 bases. This CDR3 contains 14 residues. CDR3 in amino acids: CASSRTDNTGELFF. Written as DNA, the CDR3 is TGTGCCAGCAGCAGGACAGATAACACCGGGGAGCTGTTTTTT.

The sample holds a few counts of this clone. The chain links TRBV28 to TRBJ2-7; the D is unclear. The germline V and J ends were trimmed by 6 bases and 2 bases, with 11 bases remaining between them. This CDR3 has 13 residues. Germline assignment: CDR1 MDHEN and CDR2 SYDVKM. CDR3 loop: CASSPTSPYEQYF. The DNA of the CDR3 is TGTGCCAGCAGCCCTACCTCCCCCTACGAGCAGTACTTC.

J is TRBJ1-2 and V is TRBV23-1, with 7 bases lining up with TRBD1. TRBV23-1 carries the ORF label, with uncertain function. The CDR3 loop spans 12 amino acids. Trimming cost V 2 bases and J 6 bases; bases outside gene matches: 0. The CDR3 reads CASSQTGDGYTF. The CDR3 nucleotides read TGCGCCAGCAGTCAAACAGGGGATGGCTACACCTTC.

The rearrangement joins TRBV5-1 to TRBJ2-2; 8 positions agree with TRBD2. CDR3 size: 16 residues. Per germline, CDR1 SGHRS and CDR2 YFSETQ. Losses at the gene ends were 6 bases for V and 2 bases for J; bases not matched to a gene: 9. The chain's CDR3 is CASTRSSGVNTGELFF. CDR3 sequence (DNA): TGCGCCAGCACCCGGAGTAGCGGGGTTAACACCGGGGAGCTGTTTTTT.

Points on this clone: Other DNA sequences in the same sample also yield this CDR3. The V gene is TRBV18, the J gene TRBJ2-1; 7 bases fit TRBD2. V gave up 3 bases and J gave up 10 bases; unmatched junction bases: 3. Germline V CDR1 and CDR2: KGHSH, LQKENI. CDR3 length: 12 amino acids. The CDR3 DNA is TGTGCCAGCTCACCCACTAGCGACGAGCAGTTCTTC. It is translated as CASSPTSDEQFF.

The V and J genes are TRBV30 and TRBJ1-5; 8 nucleotides line up with TRBD1. CDR1 is GTSNPN, CDR2 SVGIG, per germline (reference sequence). The CDR3 consists of 17 residues. The V gene end was trimmed by 1 base and the J gene end by 1 base; junction bases not matched to a gene: 9. The CDR3 region has the DNA TGTGCCTGGAGTGGGGTTGGGGGGGACAGGAGCAATCAGCCCCAGCATTTT. Translation: CAWSGVGGDRSNQPQHF.

V and J are TRBV5-4 and TRBJ2-2; D not certain. Germline V lookup: CDR1 SGHNT, CDR2 YYREEE (reference sequence). V shed 4 bases and J shed 3 bases, with 7 bases lying between them. This CDR3 comprises 13 residues. DNA for the CDR3: TGTGCCAGCAGCCCCGTAGACACCGGGGAGCTGTTTTTT. Translating gives CASSPVDTGELFF.

The V gene is TRBV10-3, the J gene TRBJ1-2; 7 bases are a match to TRBD1. The CDR3 runs 12 residues. J lost 4 bases, V lost 8 bases, and 4 bases had no gene match. Germline CDR1 reads ENHRY; CDR2 reads SYGVKD. The CDR3 spells CAISQGGYGYTF. As DNA, the CDR3 is TGTGCCATCTCCCAGGGGGGCTATGGCTACACCTTC.

CDR3 amino acids: CASSLGGSNGYTF. DNA of the CDR3: TGTGCCAGCAGCTTAGGAGGGAGCAATGGCTACACCTTC. The J gene is TRBJ1-2, the V gene TRBV7-2; D gene uncertain. Germline CDR1 is SGHTA and CDR2 is FQGNSA. Trimming cost V 1 base and J 6 bases, with 9 bases left between them. This CDR3 spans 13 amino acids.